This TCR beta chain was recorded in a study of T cell responses to AZD1222 COVID-19 vaccine. Study-level background: Researchers grouped second doses given at about 4 or about 12 weeks into one pool.

Germline CDR1 and CDR2: SEHNR and FQNEAQ (reference sequence). This CDR3 is 18 amino acids long. The J segment lost 2 bases and the V segment lost 4 bases, leaving 10 bases of the junction unmatched. Sequenced by immunoSEQ multiplex PCR; TCRdb stores in-frame clones only, minus some. This table has approximately 26,000 clones, 89% appearing once. V gene TRBV7-9 combines with J gene TRBJ2-6, with 8 bases fitting TRBD2. The sequence was collected from an adult in good health. Specimen: peripheral blood, collected on day 0 of AZD1222 vaccination. The DNA for the CDR3 is TGTGCCAGCAGCTACCCCGGGGGGGAGGGCCCTGGGGCCAACGTCCTGACTTTC. It yields the protein CASSYPGGEGPGANVLTF.